Each of the 11 T cell receptor beta chains below was sequenced from the same sample in a study of T cells in Graves' hyperthyroidism and ophthalmopathy. RNA transcripts served as the template for amplifying TCR beta CDR3 regions. When the TCR CDR3 underwent first-round RT-PCR, the HTBI primer set was used. MiXCR, applied by TCRdb to the multiplex PCR reads, yields one record per CDR3 protein. The sample has hundreds of thousands of distinct CDR3 sequences; about 14% are singletons. The source material was blood. Every receptor here comes from a man between 18 and 35 years old with Graves' ophthalmopathy.

Ten or more counts support this clonotype. This chain uses TRBV7-8 with TRBJ1-3; 8 bases fit TRBD1. CDR3 length equals 15 residues. The germline gives CDR1 SGHVS, CDR2 FQNEAQ. The V gene end was trimmed by 2 bases and the J gene end by 2 bases; junction bases not matched to a gene: 2. Here the CDR3 DNA reads TGTGCCAGCAGCTTAAAGACAGGGGCTGGAAACACCATATATTTT. Amino acids: CASSLKTGAGNTIYF.

Many counts were recorded for this clonotype. The chain recombines TRBV5-6 with TRBJ2-7; 7 bases align to TRBD1. V lost 3 bases to trimming and J lost 8 bases; unmatched junction nucleotides: 8. CDR1 is SGHDT and CDR2 is YYEEEE in the germline V gene. The CDR3 is 13 amino acids. The CDR3 spells CASSSGTVGKQYF. CDR3 nucleotide sequence: TGTGCCAGCAGCTCCGGGACAGTTGGGAAGCAGTACTTC.

This clonotype has a count of ten or more. The rearrangement uses TRBV3-1 and TRBJ2-4; 8 bases line up with TRBD1. J was trimmed by 7 bases and V by 1 base; bases with no gene match: 0. Germline V gives CDR1 LGHDT, CDR2 YNNKEL (reference sequence). This CDR3 is built from 13 residues. The CDR3 DNA reads as TGTGCCAGCAGCCAAGCAGGGGGCAACATTCAGTACTTC. This codes for CASSQAGGNIQYF.

In this sample, this clonotype turned up many times. The chain recombines TRBV7-8 with TRBJ2-3, with a weak D call TRBD2 (6 bases). The germline V and J ends were trimmed by 5 bases and 0 bases, with 18 bases remaining between them. The CDR3 runs to 17 residues. The germline V gene encodes CDR1 SGHVS and CDR2 FQNEAQ. CDR3 region: CASSAGAGRLSTDTQYF. CDR3 in DNA: TGTGCCAGCAGCGCCGGGGCGGGAAGACTGAGCACAGATACGCAGTATTTT.

This clonotype was counted only a few times. The chain couples TRBV3-1 to TRBJ2-1; 8 nucleotides line up with TRBD2. Germline CDR1 and CDR2: LGHDT and YNNKEL (reference sequence). The length of the CDR3 is 17 residues. The V segment lost 3 bases and the J segment 8 bases; nucleotides outside the gene matches: 15. CDR3 sequence: CASSHNSQWTSFYEQFF. CDR3 in DNA: TGTGCCAGCAGCCATAATTCACAATGGACTAGCTTCTATGAGCAGTTCTTC.

In its sample, this clonotype was seen many times. The chain has TRBV5-1 and TRBJ2-1; 7 nucleotides agree with TRBD2. The CDR3 runs to 15 residues. Germline-derived CDR1 and CDR2 are SGHRS and YFSETQ. J gave up 4 bases and V 0 bases, and 4 bases lay outside the gene matches. The CDR3, as DNA: TGCGCCAGCAGCTTGGTAGGGACTATATACAATGAGCAGTTCTTC. It codes for CASSLVGTIYNEQFF.

This sequence joins TRBV18 and TRBJ1-5, with 7 bases fitting TRBD1. Germline CDR1 KGHSH, CDR2 LQKENI. J gave up 1 base and V 3 bases, and 15 bases lay outside the gene matches. The CDR3 has 19 amino acids. CDR3 residues: CASSPRTGDGIWSNQPQHF. For the CDR3, the DNA is TGTGCCAGCTCACCCCGGACAGGCGACGGTATATGGAGCAATCAGCCCCAGCATTTT.

This clonotype has at least ten counts. This rearrangement joins TRBV24-1 to TRBJ1-5; 9 bases align to TRBD1. V was pared by 9 bases and J by 5 bases, with 7 bases of the junction left unmatched. Germline values: CDR1 KGHDR, CDR2 SFDVKD. This CDR3 contains 14 residues. This CDR3 is CATSGTGPHQPQHF. The CDR3 nucleotides are TGTGCCACCTCTGGGACAGGGCCGCATCAGCCCCAGCATTTT.

V and J are TRBV7-2 and TRBJ1-5; D unresolved. V lost 3 bases and J lost 9, with 15 bases in between. The length of the CDR3 is 14 residues. Germline lookup yields CDR1 SGHTA and CDR2 FQGNSA. CDR3 sequence (DNA): TGTGCCAGCAGCTTTCTTTATGCCGGTAGGCCCCAGCATTTT. Amino acid sequence: CASSFLYAGRPQHF.

This clonotype has a count of ten or more. J is TRBJ1-2 and V is TRBV12-3 or TRBV12-4; D is perhaps TRBD1 (6 bases). There are 17 residues in the CDR3. Trimming shortened V by 1 base and J by 2 bases, and 17 bases separated the two germline ends. The CDR3 nucleotides read TGTGCCAGCAGTTTAGTCCCACAGGGAGTCGGCAACTATGGCTACACCTTC. The encoded protein is CASSLVPQGVGNYGYTF.

This clonotype was seen many times. V and J are TRBV2 and TRBJ1-5; D is undetermined. V lost 2 bases, J lost 3 bases, and 11 bases lay in between. Per germline, CDR1 SNHLY and CDR2 FYNNEI. This CDR3 contains 15 residues. The CDR3 DNA reads as TGTGCCAGCAGTGAAAGCCTTTGGGTCAATCAGCCCCAGCATTTT. Amino acids: CASSESLWVNQPQHF. Full variable domain (remainder filled in from reference TRBV2 and TRBJ1-5): EPEVTQTPSHQVTQMGQEVILRCVPISNHLYFYWYRQILGQKVEFLVSFYNNEISEKSEIFDDQFSVERPDGSNFTLKIRSTKLEDSAMYFCASSESLWVNQPQHFGDGTRLSIL.